The following is a T cell receptor (beta chain) sequence with its context. TCRdb keeps only in-frame clones here, not all; method: immunoSEQ multiplex PCR. The data show hundreds of thousands of clones, approximately 90% seen once. This entry belongs to a study of blood T cell repertoires in COVID-19. About the study: The United States, Italy and Spain supplied acute and convalescent COVID-19 samples.

Participant-given clinical history determined each cohort assignment. From germline, CDR1 is MDHEN and CDR2 SYDVKM. The CDR3 is 15 residues long. Trimming at V came to 0 bases and at J to 8 bases, leaving 7 bases not matched to a gene. This TCR came from a woman in her 30s with acute COVID-19. The source material was PBMCs or T cells enriched from blood (not recorded which). The chain employs TRBV28 and TRBJ1-2, with 9 bases matching TRBD1. CDR3 region: CASSLWEQGAGGYTF. The DNA for the CDR3 is TGTGCCAGCAGTTTATGGGAACAGGGGGCAGGAGGCTACACCTTC.